This T cell receptor (beta chain) comes out of a study of cytomegalovirus exposure and HLA in healthy donors. Notes on the study in general: In vitro assays verified that a few CMV-associated chains recognized CMV antigens specifically. According to an earlier analysis, most TCR beta V segments yielded productive rearrangements about 90% or about 30% of the time. In a later analysis, TCR association rates varied by HLA locus: DRB1 most, HLA-C fewest. In a later analysis, TCR beta V- and J-gene trimming was associated with a missense DCLRE1C variant.

13 Jbeta primers and 60 Vbeta primers were used for the PCR. Data came from immunoSEQ multiplex PCR; TCRdb stores just in-frame clones and leaves some out. There are 90,000 to 110,000 clones in the sample; 69% occur only once, and 3.2% lies in the top ten. Germline CDR1 and CDR2: KGHSY and FQNENV. V dropped 1 base and J dropped 4 bases, with 11 bases sitting between them. The CDR3 covers 15 residues. In this sample, this clone turned up once. The antigen is not known. This chain uses TRBV16 with TRBJ1-5; maybe TRBD1 (5 bases). The source is a young man in good health and CMV-seronegative. Sequencing input: PBMCs. The CDR3 DNA is TGTGCCAGCAGCCAATACAGGCAAACTAATCAGCCCCAGCATTTT. Amino acids: CASSQYRQTNQPQHF.